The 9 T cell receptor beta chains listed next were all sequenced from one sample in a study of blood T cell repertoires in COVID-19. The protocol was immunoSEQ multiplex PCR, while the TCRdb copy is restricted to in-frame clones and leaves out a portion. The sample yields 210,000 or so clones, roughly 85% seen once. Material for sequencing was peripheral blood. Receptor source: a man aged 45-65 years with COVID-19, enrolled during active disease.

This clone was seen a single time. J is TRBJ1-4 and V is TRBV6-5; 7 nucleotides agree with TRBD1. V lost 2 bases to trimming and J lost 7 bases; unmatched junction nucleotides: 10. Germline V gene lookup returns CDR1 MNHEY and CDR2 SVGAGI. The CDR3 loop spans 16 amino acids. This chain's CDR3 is CASSYQTDRVGEKLFF. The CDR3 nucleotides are TGTGCCAGCAGTTACCAAACTGACAGGGTGGGTGAAAAACTGTTTTTT.

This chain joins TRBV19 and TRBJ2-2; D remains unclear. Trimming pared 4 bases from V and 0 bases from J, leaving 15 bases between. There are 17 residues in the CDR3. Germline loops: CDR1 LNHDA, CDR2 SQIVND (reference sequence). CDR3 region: CASSRRPVFSNTGELFF. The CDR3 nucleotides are TGTGCCAGTAGTAGGCGGCCGGTATTTTCGAACACCGGGGAGCTGTTTTTT.

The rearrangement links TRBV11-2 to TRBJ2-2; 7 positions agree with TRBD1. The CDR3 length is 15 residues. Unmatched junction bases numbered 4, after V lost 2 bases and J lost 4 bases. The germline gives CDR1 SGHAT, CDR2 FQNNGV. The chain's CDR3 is CASSLSQGSTGELFF. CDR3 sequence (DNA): TGTGCCAGCAGCTTATCACAGGGGAGCACCGGGGAGCTGTTTTTT. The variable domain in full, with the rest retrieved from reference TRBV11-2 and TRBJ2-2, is EAGVAQSPRYKIIEKRQSVAFWCNPISGHATLYWYQQILGQGPKLLIQFQNNGVVDDSQLPKDRFSAERLKGVDSTLKIQPAKLEDSAVYLCASSLSQGSTGELFFGEGSRLTVL.

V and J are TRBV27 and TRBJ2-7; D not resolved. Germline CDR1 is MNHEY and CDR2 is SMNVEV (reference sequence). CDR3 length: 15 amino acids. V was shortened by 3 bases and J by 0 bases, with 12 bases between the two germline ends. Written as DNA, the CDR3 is TGTGCCAGCAGTTTCCGTGGCAGTCGCTCCTACGAGCAGTACTTC. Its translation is CASSFRGSRSYEQYF.

The DNA for the CDR3 is TGTGCCAGCAGCTCGGGACAAGGCTACACCTTC. Translated: CASSSGQGYTF. The rearrangement uses TRBV5-6 and TRBJ1-2; possible D gene TRBD1, 6 bases. Trimming removed 3 bases from V and 8 bases from J, with 8 bases in between. The CDR3 extends over 11 amino acids. CDR1 SGHDT and CDR2 YYEEEE come from the germline V gene. Looking up the rest from reference TRBV5-6 and TRBJ1-2 gives the full variable domain: DAGVTQSPTHLIKTRGQQVTLRCSPKSGHDTVSWYQQALGQGPQFIFQYYEEEERQRGNFPDRFSGHQFPNYSSELNVNALLLGDSALYLCASSSGQGYTFGSGTRLTVV.

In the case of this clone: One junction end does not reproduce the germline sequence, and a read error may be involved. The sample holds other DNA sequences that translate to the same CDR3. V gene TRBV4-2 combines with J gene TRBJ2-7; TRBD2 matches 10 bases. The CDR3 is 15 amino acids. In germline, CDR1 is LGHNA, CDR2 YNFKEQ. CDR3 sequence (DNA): TGTGCCAGCAGCCAAGGTCTAGCGGGGGCCTATGAGCAGTACTTC. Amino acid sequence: CASSQGLAGAYEQYF.

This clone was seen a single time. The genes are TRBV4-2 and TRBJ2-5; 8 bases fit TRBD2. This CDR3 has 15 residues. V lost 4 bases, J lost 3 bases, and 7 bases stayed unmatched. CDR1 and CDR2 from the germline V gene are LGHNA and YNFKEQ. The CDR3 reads CASSRDGTREETQYF. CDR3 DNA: TGTGCCAGCAGCCGAGATGGGACTAGGGAAGAGACCCAGTACTTC.

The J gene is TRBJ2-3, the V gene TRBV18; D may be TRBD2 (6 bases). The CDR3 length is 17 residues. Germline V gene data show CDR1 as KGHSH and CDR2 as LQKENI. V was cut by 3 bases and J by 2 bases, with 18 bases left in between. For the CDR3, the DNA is TGTGCCAGCTCACCGGGACTCCCGGCCTCTATCACAGATACGCAGTATTTT. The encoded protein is CASSPGLPASITDTQYF.

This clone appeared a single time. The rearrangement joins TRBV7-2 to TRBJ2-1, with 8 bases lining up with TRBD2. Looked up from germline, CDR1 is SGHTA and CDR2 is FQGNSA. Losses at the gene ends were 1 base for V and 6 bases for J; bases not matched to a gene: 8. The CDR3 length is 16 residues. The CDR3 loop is CASSLVAGGWGNEQFF. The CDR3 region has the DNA TGTGCCAGCAGCTTAGTGGCGGGGGGATGGGGCAATGAGCAGTTCTTC. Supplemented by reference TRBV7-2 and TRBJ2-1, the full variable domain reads GAGVSQSPSNKVTEKGKDVELRCDPISGHTALYWYRQSLGQGLEFLIYFQGNSAPDKSGLPSDRFSAERTGGSVSTLTIQRTQQEDSAVYLCASSLVAGGWGNEQFFGPGTRLTVL.